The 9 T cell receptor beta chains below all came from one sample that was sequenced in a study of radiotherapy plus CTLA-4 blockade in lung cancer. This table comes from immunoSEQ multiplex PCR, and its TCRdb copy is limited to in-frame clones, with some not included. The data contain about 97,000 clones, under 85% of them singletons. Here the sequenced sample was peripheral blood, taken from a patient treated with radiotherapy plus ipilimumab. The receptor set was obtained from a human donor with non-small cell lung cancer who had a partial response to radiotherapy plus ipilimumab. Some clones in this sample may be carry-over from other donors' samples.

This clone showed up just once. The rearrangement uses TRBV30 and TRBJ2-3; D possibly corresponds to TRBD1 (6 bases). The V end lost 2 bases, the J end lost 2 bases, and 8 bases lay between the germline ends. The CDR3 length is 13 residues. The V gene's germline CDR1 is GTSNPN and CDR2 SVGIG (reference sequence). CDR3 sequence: CAWSRGTTDTQYF. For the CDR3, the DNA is TGTGCCTGGAGTAGGGGGACCACAGATACGCAGTATTTT.

DNA of the CDR3: TGTGCCAGCAGATCCGGACAGGGAGTGGGCCGGCAGTACTTC. Translating it yields CASRSGQGVGRQYF. The chain carries TRBV6-6 and TRBJ2-7; TRBD1 matches at 8 bases. After removal of 6 bases from V and 9 bases from J, the junction contained 13 bases not matched to a gene. CDR1 and CDR2 from the germline V gene are MNHNY and SVGAGI (reference sequence). The CDR3 runs to 14 residues.

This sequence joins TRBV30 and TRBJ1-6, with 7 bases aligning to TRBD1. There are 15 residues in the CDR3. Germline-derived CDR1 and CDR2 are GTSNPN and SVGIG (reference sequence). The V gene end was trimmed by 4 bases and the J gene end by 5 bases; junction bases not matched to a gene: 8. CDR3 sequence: CAWNRGRPNNSPLHF. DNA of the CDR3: TGTGCCTGGAATAGGGGGCGGCCTAATAATTCACCCCTCCACTTT.

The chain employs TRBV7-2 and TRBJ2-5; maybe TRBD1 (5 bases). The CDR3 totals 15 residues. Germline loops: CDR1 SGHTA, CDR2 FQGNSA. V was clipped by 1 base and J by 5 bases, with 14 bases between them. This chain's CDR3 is CASSLVVGLDETQYF. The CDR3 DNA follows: TGTGCCAGCAGCTTAGTGGTGGGGCTGGATGAGACCCAGTACTTC. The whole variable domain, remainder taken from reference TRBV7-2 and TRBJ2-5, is GAGVSQSPSNKVTEKGKDVELRCDPISGHTALYWYRQSLGQGLEFLIYFQGNSAPDKSGLPSDRFSAERTGGSVSTLTIQRTQQEDSAVYLCASSLVVGLDETQYFGPGTRLLVL.

The DNA for the CDR3 is TGTGCCAGCGGGAGGGAACCTTACAATGAGCAGTTCTTC. Its protein product is CASGREPYNEQFF. V and J are TRBV2 and TRBJ2-1; TRBD2 matches 7 bases. The CDR3 is made up of 13 amino acids. V shed 8 bases and J 4 bases; nucleotides not matched to a gene: 5. Germline CDR1 reads SNHLY; CDR2 reads FYNNEI.

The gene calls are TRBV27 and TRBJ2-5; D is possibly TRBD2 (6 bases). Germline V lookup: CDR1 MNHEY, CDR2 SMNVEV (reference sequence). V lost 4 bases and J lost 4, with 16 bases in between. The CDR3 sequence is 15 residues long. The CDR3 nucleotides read TGTGCCAGCAGTTCCGCCGGGGGTGGGCGAGAGACCCAGTACTTC. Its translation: CASSSAGGGRETQYF.

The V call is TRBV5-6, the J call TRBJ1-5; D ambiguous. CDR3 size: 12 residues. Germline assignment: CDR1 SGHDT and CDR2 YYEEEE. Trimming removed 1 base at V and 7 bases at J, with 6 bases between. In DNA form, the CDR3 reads TGTGCCAGCAGCTTGTCGGGACAGCCCCAGCATTTT. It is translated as CASSLSGQPQHF.

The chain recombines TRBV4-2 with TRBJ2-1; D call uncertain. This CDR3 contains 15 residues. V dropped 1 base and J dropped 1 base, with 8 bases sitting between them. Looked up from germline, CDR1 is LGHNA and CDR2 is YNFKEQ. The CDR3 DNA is TGTGCCAGCAGCCAAGGTCCAGGTTCCTACAATGAGCAGTTCTTC. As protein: CASSQGPGSYNEQFF.

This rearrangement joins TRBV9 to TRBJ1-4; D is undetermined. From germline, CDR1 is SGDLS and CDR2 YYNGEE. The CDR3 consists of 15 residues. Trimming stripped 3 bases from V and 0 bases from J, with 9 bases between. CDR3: CASSGGGATNEKLFF. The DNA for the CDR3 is TGTGCCAGCAGCGGGGGAGGTGCAACTAATGAAAAACTGTTTTTT.